This T cell receptor beta chain comes out of a study of cytomegalovirus exposure and HLA in healthy donors. Deletions cut 6 bases from V and 2 bases from J, with 13 bases between. CDR1 SNHLY and CDR2 FYNNEI come from the germline V gene. The CDR3 totals 14 residues. This clone was seen only a few times. As yet, its antigen is unknown. The primer mix had 60 Vbeta and 13 Jbeta primers. In the original analysis: Later work found about 80 million unique TCR beta chains, with approximately 12 million shared. Sequencing was performed with immunoSEQ multiplex PCR; in TCRdb, only in-frame clones are kept and a portion is missing. V and J calls and clone size are those listed in that table; D and trimming were worked out from the DNA. Here the sample spans nearly 65,000 clones, around 73% being singletons. Study-level results: Within the data, a cluster of highly shared sequence variants was likely a sequencing artifact. CMV serostatus was the sole immune exposure information available.

The rearrangement links TRBV2 to TRBJ1-1; no definite D call. This sequence was found in a man aged 50 or older in good health and CMV-seronegative. Specimen: PBMCs. CDR3 nucleotides: TGTGCCAGCAGGAGCAGGCAAACTAACACTGAAGCTTTCTTT. As protein: CASRSRQTNTEAFF.